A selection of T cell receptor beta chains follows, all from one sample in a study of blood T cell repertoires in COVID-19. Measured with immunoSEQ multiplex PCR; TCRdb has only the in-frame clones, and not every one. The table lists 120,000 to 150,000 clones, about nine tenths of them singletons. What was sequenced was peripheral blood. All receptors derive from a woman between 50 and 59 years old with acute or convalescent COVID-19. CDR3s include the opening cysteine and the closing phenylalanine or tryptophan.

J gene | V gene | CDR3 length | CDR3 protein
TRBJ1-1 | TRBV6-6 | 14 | CASSVDRVPTEAFF
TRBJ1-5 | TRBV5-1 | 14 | CASSAGTVNQPQHF
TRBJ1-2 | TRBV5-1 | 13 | CASSFGGEGGYTF
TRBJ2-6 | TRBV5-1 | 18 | CASSLVGTGWSGANVLTF
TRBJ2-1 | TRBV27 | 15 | CASSFRADTYNEQFF
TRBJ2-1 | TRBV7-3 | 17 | CASSLNLLGQGYNEQFF
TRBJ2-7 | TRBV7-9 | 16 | CASSLASGAGSYEQYF
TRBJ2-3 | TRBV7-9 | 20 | CASSIDLMTSGSPSTDTQYF
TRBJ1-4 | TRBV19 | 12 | CASTGRTEKLFF
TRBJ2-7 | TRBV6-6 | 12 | CASSHSLYEQYF
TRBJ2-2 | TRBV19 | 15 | CATLRTSGNTGELFF
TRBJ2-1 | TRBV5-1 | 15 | CASSLTSRSYNEQFF
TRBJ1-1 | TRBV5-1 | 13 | CASSFQGRTEAFF
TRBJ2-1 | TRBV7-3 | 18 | CASSLRSRGQGAGNEQFF
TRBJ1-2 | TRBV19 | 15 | CASTYRGGNNYGYTF
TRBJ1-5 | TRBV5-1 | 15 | CASSLDGYSNQPQHF
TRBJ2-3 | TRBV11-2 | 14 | CASSPGLVPDTQYF
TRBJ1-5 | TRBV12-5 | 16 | CASGLVIQGSDQPQHF
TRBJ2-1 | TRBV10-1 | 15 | CASSGLAGGGDEQFF
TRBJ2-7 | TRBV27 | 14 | CASSPLDRTYEQYF
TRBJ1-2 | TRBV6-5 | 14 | CASRDEGFNYGYTF
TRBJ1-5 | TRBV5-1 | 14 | CASSSTYGGQPQHF
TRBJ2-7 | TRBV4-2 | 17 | CASSQDVRGGGDYEQYF
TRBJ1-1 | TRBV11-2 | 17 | CASSLGRTGQGAAEAFF
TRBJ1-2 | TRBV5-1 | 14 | CASSPDRAGYGYTF
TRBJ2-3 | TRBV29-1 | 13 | CSVEGTSTDTQYF
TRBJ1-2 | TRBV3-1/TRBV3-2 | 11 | CASSQGHGYTF
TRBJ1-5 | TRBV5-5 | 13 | CASSLQGGQPQHF
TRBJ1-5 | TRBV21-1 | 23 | CASSHRPKVRGTGGGNSNQPQHF
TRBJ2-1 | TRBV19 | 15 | CASSFGQGPYNEQFF
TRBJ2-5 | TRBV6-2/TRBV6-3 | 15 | CASSGSGGRIKTQYF
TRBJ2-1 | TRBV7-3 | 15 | CASSPGLAGNNEQFF
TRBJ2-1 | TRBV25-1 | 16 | CASSGFLRRGGNEQFF
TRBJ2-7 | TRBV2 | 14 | CASRRTGIGYEQYF
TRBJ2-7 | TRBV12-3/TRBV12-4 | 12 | CASSGDIYEQYF
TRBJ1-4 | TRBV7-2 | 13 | CASSGATGEKLFF
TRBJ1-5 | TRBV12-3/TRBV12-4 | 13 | CASSFRESQPQHF
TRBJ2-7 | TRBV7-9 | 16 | CASSHDLVTNLDEQYF
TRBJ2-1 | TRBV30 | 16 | CAWSTQTGSSYNEQFF
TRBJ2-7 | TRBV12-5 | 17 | CASGLVRTSGDPYEQYF
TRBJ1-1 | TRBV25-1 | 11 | CAIQGGTEAFF
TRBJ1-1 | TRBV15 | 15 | CATSRDGRGGTEAFF
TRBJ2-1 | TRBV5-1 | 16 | CASTRSRDSSYNEQFF
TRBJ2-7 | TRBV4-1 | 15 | CASSHLGLAGREQYF
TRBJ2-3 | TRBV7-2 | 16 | CASSLRVAVITDTQYF
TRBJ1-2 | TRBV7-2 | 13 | CASSWDRGDGYTF
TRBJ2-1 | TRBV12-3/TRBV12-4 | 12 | CASRASYNEQFF
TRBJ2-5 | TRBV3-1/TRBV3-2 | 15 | CASSQENRGEETQYF
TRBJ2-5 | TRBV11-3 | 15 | CASSLDDSDQETQYF
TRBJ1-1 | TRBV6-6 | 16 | CASSARGIHMNTEAFF
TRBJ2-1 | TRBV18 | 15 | CASSPRDRGHNEQFF
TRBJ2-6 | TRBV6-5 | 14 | CASSLTSGANVLTF
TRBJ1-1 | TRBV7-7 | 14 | CASSPDRAGTEAFF